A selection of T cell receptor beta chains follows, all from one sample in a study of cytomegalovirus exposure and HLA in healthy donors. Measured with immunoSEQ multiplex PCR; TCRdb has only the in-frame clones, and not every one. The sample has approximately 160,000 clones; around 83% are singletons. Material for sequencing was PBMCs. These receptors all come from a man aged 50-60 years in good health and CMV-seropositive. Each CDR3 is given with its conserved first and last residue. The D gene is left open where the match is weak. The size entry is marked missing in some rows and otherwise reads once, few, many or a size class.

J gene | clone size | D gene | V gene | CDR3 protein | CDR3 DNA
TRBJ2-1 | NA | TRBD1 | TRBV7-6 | CASSLGLGQVPNEQFF | TGTGCCAGCAGCTTAGGATTGGGACAGGTGCCTAATGAGCAGTTCTTC
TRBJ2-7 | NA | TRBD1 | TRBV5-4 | CASSGSGTVYEQYF | TGTGCCAGCAGCGGATCCGGGACAGTCTACGAGCAGTACTTC
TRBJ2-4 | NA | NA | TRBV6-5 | CASSYSLTSKNIQYF | TGTGCCAGCAGTTACTCCTTGACTAGCAAAAACATTCAGTACTTC
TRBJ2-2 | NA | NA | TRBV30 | CAWSVAGPTGELFF | TGTGCCTGGAGTGTAGCAGGGCCCACCGGGGAGCTGTTTTTT
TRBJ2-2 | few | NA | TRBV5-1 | CASSPIAGPSGELFF | TGCGCCAGCAGCCCTATTGCGGGTCCCAGCGGGGAGCTGTTTTTT
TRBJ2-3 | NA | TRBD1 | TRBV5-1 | CASSSGQGLVTSTDTQYF | TGCGCCAGCAGCTCAGGACAGGGACTGGTGACTAGCACAGATACGCAGTATTTT
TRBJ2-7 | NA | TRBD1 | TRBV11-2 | CASSVTTGAAYEQYF | TGTGCCAGCAGCGTCACGACAGGGGCCGCCTACGAGCAGTACTTC
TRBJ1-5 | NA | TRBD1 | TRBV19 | CASSRTGDYGQPQHF | TGTGCCAGTAGTAGAACAGGGGATTATGGTCAGCCCCAGCATTTT
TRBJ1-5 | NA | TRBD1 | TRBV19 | CASSIVGTGQGQPQHF | TGTGCCAGTAGTATAGTGGGGACAGGGCAGGGACAGCCCCAGCATTTT
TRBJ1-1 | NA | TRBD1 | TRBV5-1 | CASSLVGQGATEAFF | TGCGCCAGCAGCTTGGTAGGACAGGGGGCAACTGAAGCTTTCTTT
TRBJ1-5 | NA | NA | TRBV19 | CASSIRSGDSNQPQHF | TGTGCCAGTAGTATAAGGTCCGGAGATAGCAATCAGCCCCAGCATTTT
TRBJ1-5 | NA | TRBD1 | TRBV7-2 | CASSLTVTGNQPQHF | TGTGCCAGCAGCTTAACGGTGACAGGGAATCAGCCCCAGCATTTT
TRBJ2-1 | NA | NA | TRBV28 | CASSSPPGGHNEQFF | TGTGCCAGCAGTTCGCCGCCGGGGGGCCACAATGAGCAGTTCTTC
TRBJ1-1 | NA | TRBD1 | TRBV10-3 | CAIRDRVSTEAFF | TGTGCCATCAGGGACAGGGTATCGACTGAAGCTTTCTTT
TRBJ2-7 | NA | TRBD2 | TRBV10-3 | CAISDPAGGTYEQYF | TGTGCCATCAGTGACCCAGCGGGAGGCACCTACGAGCAGTACTTC
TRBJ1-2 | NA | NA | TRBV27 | CASSFYPPENYGYTF | TGTGCCAGCAGTTTTTACCCCCCAGAAAACTATGGCTACACCTTC
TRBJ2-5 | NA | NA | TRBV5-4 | CASTPPDQETQYF | TGTGCCAGCACCCCTCCCGACCAAGAGACCCAGTACTTC
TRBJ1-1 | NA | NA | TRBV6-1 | CASSVPRVSNTEAFF | TGTGCCAGCAGTGTCCCCAGGGTGTCGAACACTGAAGCTTTCTTT
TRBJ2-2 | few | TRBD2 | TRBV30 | CAWSGRGGPGELFF | TGTGCCTGGAGCGGGCGGGGGGGCCCCGGGGAGCTGTTTTTT
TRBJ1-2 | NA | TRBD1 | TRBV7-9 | CASSSGQGARYTF | TGTGCCAGCAGCTCGGGACAGGGGGCTCGCTACACCTTC
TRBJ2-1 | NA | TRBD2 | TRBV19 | CASSAVPGLAGGLRFF | TGTGCCAGTTCCGCCGTCCCGGGACTAGCGGGAGGGCTAAGGTTCTTC
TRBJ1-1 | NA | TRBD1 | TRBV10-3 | CAIRPGTGNTEAFF | TGTGCCATCAGACCCGGGACAGGGAACACTGAAGCTTTCTTT
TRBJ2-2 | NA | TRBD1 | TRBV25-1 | CASSDTGGTGELFF | TGTGCCAGCAGTGATACAGGGGGCACCGGGGAGCTGTTTTTT
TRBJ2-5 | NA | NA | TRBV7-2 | CASSTGTHRGETQYF | TGTGCCAGCAGCACCGGGACACACCGAGGAGAGACCCAGTACTTC
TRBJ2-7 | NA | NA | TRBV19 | CATSEGSRGSSYEQYF | TGTGCCACTAGTGAGGGTTCAAGAGGGAGCTCCTACGAGCAGTACTTC
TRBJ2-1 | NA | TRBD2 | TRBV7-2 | CASSYSGGASYNEQFF | TGTGCCAGCAGCTATAGCGGGGGGGCTTCCTACAATGAGCAGTTCTTC
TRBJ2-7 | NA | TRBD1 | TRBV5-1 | CASSAWTGHYEQYF | TGCGCCAGCAGCGCCTGGACAGGGCACTACGAGCAGTACTTC
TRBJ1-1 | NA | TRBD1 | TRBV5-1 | CASRTGVNTEAFF | TGCGCCAGCCGGACAGGGGTCAACACTGAAGCTTTCTTT
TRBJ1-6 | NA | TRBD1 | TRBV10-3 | CAIRPGTGSSYNSPLHF | TGTGCCATCAGGCCTGGGACAGGGAGCTCCTATAATTCACCCCTCCACTTT
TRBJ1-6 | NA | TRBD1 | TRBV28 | CASSLTGTGGNSPLHF | TGTGCCAGCAGTTTAACCGGGACAGGGGGTAATTCACCCCTCCACTTT
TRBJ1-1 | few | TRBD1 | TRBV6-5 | CASSYDRGTEAFF | TGTGCCAGCAGTTACGACAGGGGCACTGAAGCTTTCTTT
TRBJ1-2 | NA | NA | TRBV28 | CASTFRDYGYTF | TGTGCCAGCACTTTTCGGGACTATGGCTACACCTTC
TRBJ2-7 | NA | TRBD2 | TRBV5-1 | CASSLMTSGSTYEQYF | TGCGCCAGCAGCTTGATGACTAGCGGATCTACCTACGAGCAGTACTTC
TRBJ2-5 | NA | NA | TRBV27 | CASSLLPVGETQYF | TGTGCCAGCAGTTTATTACCCGTCGGAGAGACCCAGTACTTC
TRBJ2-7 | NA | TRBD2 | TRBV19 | CASSKVAGASYEQYF | TGTGCCAGTAGTAAGGTAGCGGGAGCCTCCTACGAGCAGTACTTC
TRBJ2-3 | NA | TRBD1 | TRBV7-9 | CASSLPGTVLFTQYF | TGTGCCAGCAGCCTCCCCGGGACAGTGCTTTTTACGCAGTATTTT
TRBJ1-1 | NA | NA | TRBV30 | CAWSRGTNTEAFF | TGTGCCTGGAGTCGCGGGACTAACACTGAAGCTTTCTTT
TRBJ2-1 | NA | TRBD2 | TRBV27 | CASNRAGGFNEQFF | TGTGCCAGCAATAGAGCGGGAGGGTTCAATGAGCAGTTCTTC
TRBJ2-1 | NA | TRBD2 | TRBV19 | CASSVTGTRGHNEQFF | TGTGCCAGTAGTGTTACCGGGACTAGAGGACACAATGAGCAGTTCTTC
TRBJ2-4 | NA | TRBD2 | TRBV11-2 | CASSLATSGGANIQYF | TGTGCCAGCAGCTTAGCGACTAGCGGGGGGGCCAACATTCAGTACTTC
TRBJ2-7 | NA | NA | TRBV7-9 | CASSPRGGAFEQYF | TGTGCCAGCAGCCCTCGTGGAGGGGCCTTCGAGCAGTACTTC
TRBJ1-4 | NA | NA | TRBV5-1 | CASSLEASGIPNEKLFF | TGCGCCAGCAGCTTGGAGGCTTCAGGGATCCCTAATGAAAAACTGTTTTTT
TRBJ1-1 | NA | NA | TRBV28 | CASSHNHQGTEAFF | TGTGCCAGCAGTCACAATCATCAGGGGACTGAAGCTTTCTTT
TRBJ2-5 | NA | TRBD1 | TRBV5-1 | CASSTLGTGEETQYF | TGCGCCAGCAGCACACTCGGGACAGGGGAAGAGACCCAGTACTTC
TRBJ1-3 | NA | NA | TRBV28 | CASSLIAGNTIYF | TGTGCCAGCAGTTTAATCGCTGGAAACACCATATATTTT
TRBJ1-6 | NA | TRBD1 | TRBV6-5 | CASSNGGQGSSPLHF | TGTGCCAGCAGTAACGGGGGACAGGGCTCTTCACCCCTCCACTTT
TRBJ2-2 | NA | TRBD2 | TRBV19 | CASSIISGSGTGELFF | TGTGCCAGTAGTATAATTAGCGGGAGTGGCACCGGGGAGCTGTTTTTT
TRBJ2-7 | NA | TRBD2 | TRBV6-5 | CASSYSRGSSYEQYF | TGTGCCAGCAGTTACTCGCGGGGGAGCTCCTACGAGCAGTACTTC
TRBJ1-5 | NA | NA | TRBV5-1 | CASSLGGGLEPQHF | TGCGCCAGCAGCTTGGGGGGGGGCCTGGAGCCCCAGCATTTT
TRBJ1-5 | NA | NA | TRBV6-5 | CASSYSIQQPQHF | TGTGCCAGCAGTTACTCGATCCAGCAGCCCCAGCATTTT
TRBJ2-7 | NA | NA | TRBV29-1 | CSVSPSGYEQYF | TGCAGCGTTTCCCCCAGCGGCTACGAGCAGTACTTC
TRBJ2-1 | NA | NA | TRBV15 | CATSREWGGPNEQFF | TGTGCCACCAGCAGAGAGTGGGGGGGCCCCAATGAGCAGTTCTTC
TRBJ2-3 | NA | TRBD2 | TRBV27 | CASSLSGGSGLDTDTQYF | TGTGCCAGCAGTTTATCGGGGGGTAGCGGGCTGGACACAGATACGCAGTATTTT
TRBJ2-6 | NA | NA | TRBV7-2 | CASSSGSPIPSGANVLTF | TGTGCCAGCAGCTCCGGGTCCCCCATCCCCTCTGGGGCCAACGTCCTGACTTTC
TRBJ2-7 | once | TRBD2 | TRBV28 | CASSGGASGSVYEQYF | TGTGCCAGCAGTGGGGGGGCTAGCGGGAGCGTCTACGAGCAGTACTTC